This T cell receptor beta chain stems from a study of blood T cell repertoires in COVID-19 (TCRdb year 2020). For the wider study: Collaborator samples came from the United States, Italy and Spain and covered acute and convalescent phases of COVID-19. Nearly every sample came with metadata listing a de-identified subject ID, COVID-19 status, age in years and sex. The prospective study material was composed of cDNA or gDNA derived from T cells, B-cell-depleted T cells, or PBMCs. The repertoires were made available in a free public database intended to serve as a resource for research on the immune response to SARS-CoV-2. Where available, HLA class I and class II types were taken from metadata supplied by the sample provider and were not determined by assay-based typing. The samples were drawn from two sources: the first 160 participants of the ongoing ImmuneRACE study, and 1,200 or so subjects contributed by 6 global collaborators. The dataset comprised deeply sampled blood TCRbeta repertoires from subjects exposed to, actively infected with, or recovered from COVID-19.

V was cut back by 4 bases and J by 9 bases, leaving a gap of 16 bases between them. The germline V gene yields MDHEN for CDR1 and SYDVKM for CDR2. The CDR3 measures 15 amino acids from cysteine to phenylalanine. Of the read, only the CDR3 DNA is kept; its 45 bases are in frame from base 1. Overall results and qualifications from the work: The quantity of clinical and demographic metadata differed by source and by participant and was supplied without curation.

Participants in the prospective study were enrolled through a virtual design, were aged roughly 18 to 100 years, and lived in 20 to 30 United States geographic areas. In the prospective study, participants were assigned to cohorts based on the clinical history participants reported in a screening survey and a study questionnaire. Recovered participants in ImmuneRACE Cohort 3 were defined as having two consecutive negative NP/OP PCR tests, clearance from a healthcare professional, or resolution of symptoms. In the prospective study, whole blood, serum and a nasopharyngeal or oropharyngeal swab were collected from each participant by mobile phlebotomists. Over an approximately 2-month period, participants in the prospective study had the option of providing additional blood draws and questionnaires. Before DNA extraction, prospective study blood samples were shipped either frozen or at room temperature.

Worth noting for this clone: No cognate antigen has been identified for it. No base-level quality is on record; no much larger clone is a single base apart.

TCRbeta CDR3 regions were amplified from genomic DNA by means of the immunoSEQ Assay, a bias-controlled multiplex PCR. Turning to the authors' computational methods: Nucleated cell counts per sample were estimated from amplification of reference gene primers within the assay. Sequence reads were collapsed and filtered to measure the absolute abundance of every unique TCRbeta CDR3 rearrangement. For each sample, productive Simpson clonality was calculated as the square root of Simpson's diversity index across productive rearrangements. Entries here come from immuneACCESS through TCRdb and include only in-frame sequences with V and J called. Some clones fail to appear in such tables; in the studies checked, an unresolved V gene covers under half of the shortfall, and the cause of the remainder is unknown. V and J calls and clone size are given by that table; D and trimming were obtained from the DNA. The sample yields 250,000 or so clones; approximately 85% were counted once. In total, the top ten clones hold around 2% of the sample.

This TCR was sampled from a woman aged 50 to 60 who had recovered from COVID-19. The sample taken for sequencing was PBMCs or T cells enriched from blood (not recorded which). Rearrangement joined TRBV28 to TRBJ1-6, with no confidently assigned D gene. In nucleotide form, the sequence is TGTGCCAGCAGTTCACACCCCCCGGGTCTTTCACCCCTCCACTTT. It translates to CASSSHPPGLSPLHF.